Following are 4 T cell receptor beta chains from one sample sequenced in a study of identical twins. TCRdb analysed the 5' RACE reads with MiXCR anew, one entry per CDR3 protein. The sample carries 200,000 to 250,000 distinct CDR3 sequences, under 10% recorded once. This sample was shared with a second study, whose subject was yellow fever vaccine responses in identical twins.

The sample was memory (CD45RO+) T cells sorted from blood. The receptors shown here come from a young woman in good health.

This clonotype turned up a few times. The J gene is TRBJ1-5, the V gene TRBV7-2; TRBD1 aligns across 9 bases. This CDR3 is built from 17 residues. Trimming at V came to 5 bases and at J to 7 bases, leaving 15 bases not matched to a gene. The V gene's germline CDR1 is SGHTA and CDR2 FQGNSA. CDR3 region: CASSLLSGTGRDQPQHF. The CDR3, as DNA: TGTGCCAGCAGCCTTCTCTCCGGGACAGGGAGGGACCAGCCCCAGCATTTT.

The sample holds many counts of this clonotype. V usage is TRBV6-6 and J usage is TRBJ2-7; a possible D gene is TRBD1 (6 bases). Trimming shortened V by 7 bases and J by 5 bases, and 9 bases separated the two germline ends. The CDR3 spans 11 residues. Germline V lookup: CDR1 MNHNY, CDR2 SVGAGI (reference sequence). Here the CDR3 DNA reads TGTGCCAGCACCCGACAGGACGAGCAGTACTTC. Encoded protein: CASTRQDEQYF.

The chain links TRBV28 to TRBJ2-1; 11 positions match TRBD1. CDR3 size: 15 residues. Trimming at V came to 6 bases and at J to 5 bases, leaving 6 bases not matched to a gene. Per germline, CDR1 MDHEN and CDR2 SYDVKM. The CDR3 DNA reads as TGTGCCAGCAGCCGTCAGGGACAGGGGGACAATGAGCAGTTCTTC. Translating gives CASSRQGQGDNEQFF.

This chain uses TRBV6-1 with TRBJ2-1; 12 bases map to TRBD2. V gave up 4 bases and J gave up 3 bases; unmatched junction bases: 4. CDR3 length: 16 amino acids. CDR1 MNHNS and CDR2 SASEGT come from the germline V gene. The CDR3 sequence: CASSGGLAGHYNEQFF. CDR3 nucleotides: TGTGCCAGCAGTGGTGGACTAGCGGGACACTACAATGAGCAGTTCTTC.